The 15 T cell receptor beta chains presented below share a single source sample, sequenced in a study of T cells in Graves' hyperthyroidism and ophthalmopathy. The source material, RNA transcripts, was used to amplify TCR beta CDR3 regions. Primed by the HTBI set, a first-round RT-PCR was run on the TCR CDR3. In TCRdb, the multiplex PCR reads were re-called with MiXCR into one record per CDR3 protein. The sample gives a few hundred thousand distinct CDR3 sequences, 15% to 20% of which show up once; 15% to 20% is in the top ten. The sample taken for sequencing was blood. The receptors shown here come from a woman under 30 with Graves' ophthalmopathy.

The chain has TRBV4-1 and TRBJ1-2; D gene ambiguous. The ends were cut back, 1 base at V and 10 bases at J, with 16 bases in the middle. Germline CDR1 MGHRA, CDR2 YSYEKL. The length of the CDR3 is 14 residues. The CDR3 sequence: CASSQVRAPKAYTF. The DNA of the CDR3 is TGCGCCAGCAGCCAAGTGAGAGCACCTAAGGCCTACACCTTC.

The rearrangement uses TRBV5-1 and TRBJ1-1; TRBD1 agrees at 9 bases. This CDR3 region has 13 residues. Unmatched junction bases numbered 4, after V lost 4 bases and J lost 6 bases. The germline gives CDR1 SGHRS, CDR2 YFSETQ. The CDR3 protein is CASSGTGFPEAFF. The CDR3 bases are TGCGCCAGCAGCGGGACAGGGTTTCCTGAAGCTTTCTTT.

This clonotype was seen only a few times. The gene calls are TRBV29-1 and TRBJ2-3; TRBD2 agrees at 8 bases. J gave up 3 bases and V 5 bases, and 7 bases lay outside the gene matches. The CDR3 is 14 amino acids. From germline, CDR1 is SQVTM and CDR2 ANQGSEA. The CDR3 reads CSVQSGSRTDTQYF. The CDR3 DNA sequence: TGCAGCGTTCAAAGCGGGAGCAGGACAGATACGCAGTATTTT.

This clonotype was seen many times. The V call is TRBV5-5, the J call TRBJ2-7; TRBD2 aligns across 12 bases. The CDR3 is made up of 17 amino acids. Germline V CDR1 and CDR2: SGHKS, YYEKEE (reference sequence). J was trimmed by 9 bases and V by 3 bases; bases with no gene match: 16. CDR3: CASSSSPTSGGPLGQYF. The CDR3 region has the DNA TGTGCCAGCAGCTCCTCACCGACTAGCGGGGGCCCCCTAGGGCAGTACTTC.

At least ten counts were recorded for this clonotype. The chain has TRBV11-2 and TRBJ1-2; TRBD1 matches at 7 bases. J lost 8 bases, V lost 5 bases, and 8 bases had no gene match. Germline loops: CDR1 SGHAT, CDR2 FQNNGV. The length of the CDR3 is 13 residues. The CDR3 reads CASSISRDRGYTF. CDR3 coding DNA: TGTGCCAGCAGCATAAGCCGGGACAGAGGCTACACCTTC.

The chain has TRBV7-2 and TRBJ2-7; 8 bases are shared with TRBD2. V was pared by 2 bases and J by 0 bases, with 6 bases of the junction left unmatched. The CDR3 runs 16 residues. Germline V gene sequence: CDR1 SGHTA, CDR2 FQGNSA. In DNA form, the CDR3 reads TGTGCCAGCAGCTTATCGGCGGGGGGCCTCTCCTACGAGCAGTACTTC. Protein: CASSLSAGGLSYEQYF.

In this sample, this clonotype turned up many times. The chain combines TRBV30 with TRBJ1-2; D is possibly TRBD1 (6 bases). This CDR3 has 12 residues. The germline gives CDR1 GTSNPN, CDR2 SVGIG (reference sequence). V was cut by 3 bases and J by 3 bases, with 8 bases left in between. CDR3 sequence: CAWRGQYYGYTF. In DNA form, the CDR3 reads TGTGCCTGGAGAGGACAGTACTATGGCTACACCTTC.

In this sample, this clonotype turned up many times. This chain uses TRBV7-6 with TRBJ2-7; 10 nucleotides match TRBD2. In germline, CDR1 is SGHVS, CDR2 FNYEAQ. This CDR3 has 17 amino acids. J was trimmed by 5 bases and V by 2 bases; bases with no gene match: 12. CDR3 in DNA: TGTGCCAGCAGCTTATCCCCTAGCGGGGGCTCGAGAGACGAGCAGTACTTC. It codes for CASSLSPSGGSRDEQYF.

The chain couples TRBV7-9 to TRBJ2-3; TRBD2 agrees at 7 bases. CDR1 is SEHNR and CDR2 is FQNEAQ in the germline V gene (reference sequence). The CDR3 runs to 16 residues. V was pared by 6 bases and J by 3 bases, with 12 bases of the junction left unmatched. The CDR3 DNA sequence: TGTGCCAGCAGTCTATTTGCGGGGGTAGGGACAGATACGCAGTATTTT. It encodes CASSLFAGVGTDTQYF.

This clonotype came up many times. This chain joins TRBV6-5 and TRBJ2-2; the match to TRBD2 covers 11 bases. The V gene's germline CDR1 is MNHEY and CDR2 SVGAGI. The CDR3 length is 16 residues. The junction had 3 bases not matched to a gene; V was cut back by 0 bases and J by 6 bases. The CDR3: CASSYSTSGAPGELFF. CDR3 in DNA: TGTGCCAGCAGTTACTCGACTAGCGGGGCTCCCGGGGAGCTGTTTTTT.

The gene calls are TRBV7-6 and TRBJ1-6, with 12 bases that match TRBD1. V shed 5 bases, J shed 8 bases, and the junction held 10 bases outside the gene matches. CDR3 length: 17 amino acids. Germline V CDR1 and CDR2: SGHVS, FNYEAQ. CDR3 DNA: TGTGCCAGCAGCCCGTACCCGGGACAGGGGGCTGATTCACCCCTCCACTTT. It is translated as CASSPYPGQGADSPLHF.

This chain joins TRBV20-1 and TRBJ1-1, with a possible D match to TRBD1 (6 bases). The CDR3 length is 16 residues. CDR1 is DFQATT and CDR2 is SNEGSKA in the germline V gene (reference sequence). Trimming shortened V by 1 base and J by 1 base, and 16 bases separated the two germline ends. The CDR3 bases are TGCAGTGCTAGAGTTCCGGGACGGACAGAGAACACTGAAGCTTTCTTT. Encoded protein: CSARVPGRTENTEAFF.

This clonotype showed up just a few times. The J gene is TRBJ2-1, the V gene TRBV6-1; a weak D match, TRBD2 (5 bases). This CDR3 contains 13 residues. With 9 bases removed from V and 6 bases from J, the gap between germline ends came to 15 bases. The germline CDR1 and CDR2 sequences are MNHNS and SASEGT. The DNA of the CDR3 is TGTGCCAGTTTAGACGGGAATTTCAATGAGCAGTTCTTC. It yields the protein CASLDGNFNEQFF.

This clonotype was found many times. V and J are TRBV28 and TRBJ2-5, with D possibly being TRBD2 (6 bases). Trimming removed 6 bases from V and 1 base from J, with 21 bases in between. Germline CDR1 reads MDHEN; CDR2 reads SYDVKM. This CDR3 spans 17 amino acids. Here the CDR3 reads CASSGSTSRGVQETQYF. Here the CDR3 DNA reads TGTGCCAGCAGCGGTTCTACCTCCCGCGGGGTCCAAGAGACCCAGTACTTC.

The DNA of the CDR3 is TGTGCCAGTAGTATGGGCCAGGGGAGAGACATTCAGTACTTC. Translated, it gives CASSMGQGRDIQYF. The rearrangement joins TRBV19 to TRBJ2-4; tentative D call: TRBD1 (6 bases). This CDR3 spans 14 amino acids. V gave up 3 bases and J gave up 8 bases, with 14 bases separating them. Looked up from germline, CDR1 is LNHDA and CDR2 is SQIVND (reference sequence). Using reference TRBV19 and TRBJ2-4 for the parts outside the CDR3, the full variable domain is DGGITQSPKYLFRKEGQNVTLSCEQNLNHDAMYWYRQDPGQGLRLIYYSQIVNDFQKGDIAEGYSVSREKKESFPLTVTSAQKNPTAFYLCASSMGQGRDIQYFGAGTRLSVL.